A selection of T cell receptor beta chains follows, all from one sample in a study of T cells after yellow fever vaccination. TCRdb reprocessed the 5' RACE reads via MiXCR and lists one record per CDR3 protein. The data show about 340,000 distinct CDR3 sequences, 8.7% seen once. The sample in question was PBMCs, obtained on the day of the first yellow fever vaccination. The origin of the receptors is a man between 18 and 35 years old who received the YFV17D yellow fever vaccine. CDR3s include the opening cysteine and the closing phenylalanine or tryptophan. The D gene is left open where the match is weak.

d_gene	v_gene	j_gene	CDR3nt	CDR3aa
TRBD1	TRBV7-2	TRBJ1-2	TGTGCCAGCAGCTTAGCGCTTCAGGGACAGTATGGCTACACCTTC	CASSLALQGQYGYTF
NA	TRBV20-1	TRBJ1-4	TGCAGTGCCAACAGCGGGACCGCCACAACTAATGAAAAACTGTTTTTT	CSANSGTATTNEKLFF
TRBD2	TRBV11-1	TRBJ2-5	TGTGCCAGCGGGCCGGGAGCTAGCGGGGGTATCAAACAAGAGACCCAGTACTTC	CASGPGASGGIKQETQYF
TRBD1	TRBV7-2	TRBJ1-1	TGTGCCAGCAGCTTAAGTGTGGGACAGCCTGAAGATTTCTTT	CASSLSVGQPEDFF
NA	TRBV11-2	TRBJ1-2	TGTGCCAGCAGCTTAGCGTATGCGGATACTGGCTATGGCTACACCTTC	CASSLAYADTGYGYTF
TRBD1	TRBV29-1	TRBJ2-7	TGCAGCGCTCCGGGACAGGGGGCCGGGGAGCAGTACTTC	CSAPGQGAGEQYF
TRBD2	TRBV6-1	TRBJ2-1	TGTGCCAGCAGGCCGGGACTAGCGGGGGTTGGGGAGCAGTTCTTC	CASRPGLAGVGEQFF
TRBD1	TRBV5-4	TRBJ2-7	TGTGCCAGCAGCGACCGGGACAGCTACGAGCAGTACTTC	CASSDRDSYEQYF
NA	TRBV12-3/TRBV12-4	TRBJ1-1	TGTGCCAGCAGCCTCACAACACTAGACACTGAAGCTTTCTTT	CASSLTTLDTEAFF
NA	TRBV7-2	TRBJ2-5	TGTGCCAGCAGCCTTAGTTCGCGACAGAGAGAGACCCAGTACTTC	CASSLSSRQRETQYF